The next 7 T cell receptor beta chains were all read from a single sample in a study of PD-1 blockade in classical Hodgkin lymphoma. Here immunoSEQ multiplex PCR was the method, and the copy in TCRdb shows in-frame clones only, minus some. The top ten hold 10% of the sample, which has 7,000 or so clones, 45% to 70% seen once. Regarding time point: cycle 4 day 1 (C4D1), after 6 weeks of nivolumab. Relapse after autologous stem cell transplantation occurred in every patient, and brentuximab vedotin exposure varied. It was by magnetic negative selection that CD8+ T cells were isolated from thawed PBMCs. The specimen was CD8+ T cells from blood, collected before the fourth cycle of nivolumab. All receptors derive from a human donor with classical Hodgkin lymphoma.

V gene TRBV7-8 combines with J gene TRBJ2-7, with 9 positions matching TRBD2. The CDR3 length is 15 residues. Trimming took 1 base from V and 4 from J; bases not matched to a gene: 5. Germline V gene lookup returns CDR1 SGHVS and CDR2 FQNEAQ. CDR3 region: CASSLGVAGEYEQYF. CDR3 bases: TGTGCCAGCAGCTTAGGTGTAGCGGGAGAATACGAGCAGTACTTC.

This chain joins TRBV11-3 and TRBJ2-5; D uncertain. V was shortened by 5 bases and J by 4 bases, with 14 bases between the two germline ends. Germline CDR1 SGHNT, CDR2 YENEEA. The CDR3 consists of 14 residues. This chain's CDR3 is CASSPQHKSETQYF. For the CDR3, the DNA is TGTGCCAGCAGCCCCCAACACAAATCAGAGACCCAGTACTTC.

The chain has TRBV4-1 and TRBJ2-7; possible D gene TRBD1, 8 bases. The CDR3 consists of 16 residues. Germline V gives CDR1 MGHRA, CDR2 YSYEKL. V lost 3 bases to trimming and J lost 3 bases, with 18 bases between them. The CDR3 DNA reads TGCGCCAGCAGCCATACAGGGGGGGAGAGGGGCTACGAGCAGTACTTC. Protein product: CASSHTGGERGYEQYF.

This sequence joins TRBV6-6 and TRBJ2-5; D assignment may be TRBD1 or TRBD2 (5 bases each). The CDR3 has 13 amino acids. V was cut by 7 bases and J by 2 bases, with 11 bases left in between. CDR1 and CDR2 from the germline V gene are MNHNY and SVGAGI (reference sequence). Here the CDR3 reads CASIGTFQETQYF. The CDR3 DNA reads as TGTGCCAGCATCGGGACGTTTCAAGAGACCCAGTACTTC.

Within the sample, this clone is large. V usage is TRBV4-1 and J usage is TRBJ1-2, with a weak D call TRBD1 (5 bases). The germline V gene encodes CDR1 MGHRA and CDR2 YSYEKL. V lost 0 bases and J 2 bases, leaving 7 bases between the germline ends. The CDR3 contains 14 residues. CDR3 DNA: TGCGCCAGCAGCCAAGACAGGGAGAACTATGGCTACACCTTC. Its translation is CASSQDRENYGYTF.

The chain uses TRBV6-6 and TRBJ2-7; no firm D call. Trimming stripped 0 bases from V and 0 bases from J, with 9 bases between. This CDR3 region has 15 residues. In germline, CDR1 is MNHNY, CDR2 SVGAGI (reference sequence). The CDR3 nucleotides read TGTGCCAGCAGTTACTCGCTCGTGGGCTCCTACGAGCAGTACTTC. Its translation: CASSYSLVGSYEQYF.

Points on this clone: Other DNA sequences in this sample translate to the same CDR3. The chain links TRBV27 to TRBJ2-5; 10 bases agree with TRBD1. Unmatched junction bases numbered 5, after V lost 5 bases and J lost 5 bases. The CDR3 runs 14 residues. Germline assignment: CDR1 MNHEY and CDR2 SMNVEV (reference sequence). The CDR3 bases are TGTGCCAGCAGTCCAGACAGGGGGCGTGAGACCCAGTACTTC. As protein: CASSPDRGRETQYF.